Presented here are 31 T cell receptor beta chains from one specimen sequenced in a study of blood T cells in healthy people across ages. With a J-beta primer mix and a sample-barcoded 5' primer, a second PCR ran about 6 to 11 cycles. In TCRdb, the 5' RACE reads were re-called with MiXCR into one record per CDR3 protein. The table records under 750,000 distinct CDR3 sequences, 40% to 55% of them present only once. Material for sequencing was blood. Receptors were obtained from a man older than 75 in good health.

In its sample, this clonotype was seen a few times. The chain uses TRBV21-1 and TRBJ2-7. TRBV21-1 counts as a pseudogene. The CDR3 covers 14 residues. CDR3 sequence: CASSTKESFYEQYF. The CDR3 coding sequence is TGTGCCAGCAGCACGAAAGAAAGTTTCTACGAGCAGTACTTC.

The CDR3 here is CASSSGLAGIETQYF. CDR3 nucleotides: TGTGCCAGCAGTTCGGGACTAGCGGGGATAGAGACCCAGTACTTC. V and J are TRBV6-6 and TRBJ2-7; 13 bases fit TRBD2. The better agreement between TRBJ2-5 and the DNA end casts doubt on the J call. Germline CDR1 is MNHNY and CDR2 is SVGAGI (reference sequence). CDR3 length equals 15 residues.

The V call is TRBV6-1, the J call TRBJ2-3, with 8 bases fitting TRBD1. Germline V gene lookup returns CDR1 MNHNS and CDR2 SASEGT. Germline trimming cut 4 bases from V and 1 base from J; bases unmatched to any gene: 1. The CDR3 contains 14 residues. DNA of the CDR3: TGTGCCAGCAGTGTGGACAGGGGCACAGATACGCAGTATTTT. Protein sequence: CASSVDRGTDTQYF.

This clonotype was counted many times. V usage is TRBV7-9 and J usage is TRBJ2-7; maybe TRBD1 (5 bases). The CDR3 contains 12 residues. Trimming stripped 1 base from V and 6 bases from J, with 7 bases between. Germline V lookup: CDR1 SEHNR, CDR2 FQNEAQ (reference sequence). CDR3 region: CASSLEGAEQYF. CDR3 in DNA: TGTGCCAGCAGCTTAGAAGGGGCCGAGCAGTACTTC.

This clonotype was observed a few times. The chain has TRBV6-6 and TRBJ1-6; maybe TRBD1 (6 bases). This CDR3 is built from 16 residues. V gave up 5 bases and J gave up 5 bases, with 16 bases separating them. Germline CDR1 and CDR2: MNHNY and SVGAGI (reference sequence). The CDR3 bases are TGTGCCAGCAGTACCCCCCGGACAGCAGATAATTCACCCCTCCACTTT. Its translation is CASSTPRTADNSPLHF.

Only a few counts were recorded for this clonotype. This chain joins TRBV3-1 and TRBJ2-3; D gene uncertain. Germline V lookup: CDR1 LGHDT, CDR2 YNNKEL (reference sequence). The V end was cut by 4 bases, the J end by 7 bases, with 12 bases between. CDR3 length: 13 residues. The CDR3 region has the DNA TGTGCCAGCAGCCCTGCCGGCGGCTATACGCAGTATTTT. Translated: CASSPAGGYTQYF.

V is TRBV20-1 and J is TRBJ2-3, with D perhaps matching TRBD2 (6 bases). The CDR3 consists of 15 residues. The germline CDR1 and CDR2 sequences are DFQATT and SNEGSKA (reference sequence). The V end was cut by 1 base, the J end by 6 bases, with 17 bases between. The CDR3 here is CSARVTRAGLDTQYF. In DNA form, the CDR3 reads TGCAGTGCTAGAGTTACTAGGGCGGGGTTGGATACGCAGTATTTT.

Remarks on this clonotype: This may come from a read error, since a much larger clone is one base off. The J gene is TRBJ1-1, the V gene TRBV6-6; D is unresolved. Germline V lookup: CDR1 MNHNY, CDR2 SVGAGI (reference sequence). V lost 5 bases and J 11 bases, leaving 12 bases between the germline ends. The CDR3 consists of 11 residues. This chain's CDR3 is CASSTIGGAFF. CDR3 nucleotides: TGTGCCAGCAGTACGATCGGAGGGGCTTTCTTT.

This clonotype was counted at least ten times. The chain combines TRBV6-6 with TRBJ2-7, with D tentatively TRBD1 (6 bases). The CDR3 runs 14 residues. CDR1 is MNHNY and CDR2 is SVGAGI in the germline V gene (reference sequence). V was clipped by 2 bases and J by 3 bases, with 11 bases between them. CDR3 sequence: CASSYQDSLYEQYF. The CDR3, as DNA: TGTGCCAGCAGTTACCAGGACAGCCTCTACGAGCAGTACTTC.

The chain combines TRBV5-1 with TRBJ2-5, with 10 nucleotides matching TRBD2. The J call may be wrong; the DNA end is better matched by TRBJ2-7. The CDR3 is 15 residues long. CDR1 is SGHRS and CDR2 is YFSETQ in the germline V gene. CDR3 protein: CASSIILAGQYEQYF. The CDR3 bases are TGCGCCAGCAGCATAATACTAGCGGGACAATACGAGCAGTACTTC.

V is TRBV9 and J is TRBJ1-1; D might be TRBD1 (5 bases). The V gene's germline CDR1 is SGDLS and CDR2 YYNGEE. Trimming pared 0 bases from V and 2 bases from J, leaving 8 bases between. This CDR3 has 14 residues. CDR3 protein: CASSVAGANTEAFF. As DNA, the CDR3 is TGTGCCAGCAGCGTAGCTGGGGCTAACACTGAAGCTTTCTTT. Full variable domain (rest looked up from reference TRBV9 and TRBJ1-1): DSGVTQTPKHLITATGQRVTLRCSPRSGDLSVYWYQQSLDQGLQFLIQYYNGEERAKGNILERFSAQQFPDLHSELNLSSLELGDSALYFCASSVAGANTEAFFGQGTRLTVV.

The J gene is TRBJ2-5, the V gene TRBV20-1; D is ambiguous. Trimming left V 0 bases short and J 1 base short, with 21 bases between. Germline values: CDR1 DFQATT, CDR2 SNEGSKA (reference sequence). The CDR3 extends over 18 amino acids. The CDR3 loop reads CSARDLSPRVVFQETQYF. In nucleotides, the CDR3 is TGCAGTGCTAGAGATCTCAGCCCACGGGTGGTGTTCCAAGAGACCCAGTACTTC.

The rearrangement uses TRBV15 and TRBJ1-5; D gene unclear. This CDR3 has 16 amino acids. Germline loops: CDR1 LNHNV, CDR2 YYDKDF (reference sequence). V gave up 1 base and J gave up 2 bases, with 12 bases separating them. CDR3 in amino acids: CATSRVMGNGNQPQHF. For the CDR3, the DNA is TGTGCCACCAGCAGAGTGATGGGAAATGGCAATCAGCCCCAGCATTTT.

This clonotype was seen more than once but under ten times. The CDR3 coding sequence is TGCAGCGCCGCGGGGGTGGGCTCCTACAATGAGCAGTTCTTC. This encodes CSAAGVGSYNEQFF. The chain joins TRBV29-1 to TRBJ2-1, with TRBD2 matching over 7 bases. CDR3 length equals 14 residues. Trimming removed 7 bases from V and 0 bases from J; junction bases left unmatched: 6. Germline V gives CDR1 SQVTM, CDR2 ANQGSEA.

V usage is TRBV3-1 and J usage is TRBJ2-5; weak D call: TRBD2 (5 bases). V lost 7 bases, J lost 9 bases, and 18 bases lay in between. Per germline, CDR1 LGHDT and CDR2 YNNKEL (reference sequence). The CDR3 extends over 13 amino acids. CDR3 sequence reads: CASNSDSTRAQYF. The CDR3 DNA reads TGTGCCAGCAATTCGGACTCCACGCGTGCCCAGTACTTC.

This chain joins TRBV7-9 and TRBJ1-6; possibly TRBD1 for D (6 bases). Trimming pared 2 bases from V and 8 bases from J, leaving 7 bases between. The CDR3 extends over 13 amino acids. Germline values: CDR1 SEHNR, CDR2 FQNEAQ (reference sequence). The CDR3 DNA reads TGTGCCAGCAGCTTATCAGGGGATTCACCCCTCCACTTT. As protein: CASSLSGDSPLHF.

This clonotype came up many times. The chain couples TRBV6-5 to TRBJ1-6, with D hard to call. V lost 6 bases and J lost 7, with 13 bases in between. The germline gives CDR1 MNHEY, CDR2 SVGAGI. The CDR3 totals 14 residues. CDR3 residues: CASRNRAPNSPLHF. The CDR3, as DNA: TGTGCCAGCAGAAACCGGGCCCCGAATTCACCCCTCCACTTT.

This clonotype was detected a few times. The CDR3 nucleotides are TGTGCCAGCAGTCCGACCCTAGCGCCGTCCTACAATGAGCAGTTCTTC. It is translated as CASSPTLAPSYNEQFF. The genes are TRBV25-1 and TRBJ2-1; TRBD2 might be the D (6 bases). This CDR3 has 16 residues. Trimming left V 5 bases short and J 1 base short, with 15 bases between. From germline, CDR1 is MGHDK and CDR2 SYGVNS.

The rearrangement links TRBV7-2 to TRBJ2-3; the match to TRBD2 covers 13 bases. The CDR3 consists of 16 residues. Looked up from germline, CDR1 is SGHTA and CDR2 is FQGNSA. With V trimmed by 2 bases and J by 6 bases, 5 bases remained unmatched. CDR3 sequence: CASSLRPGLAGDTQYF. For the CDR3, the DNA is TGTGCCAGCAGCTTACGCCCGGGACTAGCGGGGGATACGCAGTATTTT.

This rearrangement joins TRBV25-1 to TRBJ1-6; tentative D call: TRBD1 (6 bases). Germline lookup yields CDR1 MGHDK and CDR2 SYGVNS. V was shortened by 7 bases and J by 6 bases, with 16 bases between the two germline ends. This CDR3 has 15 amino acids. This CDR3 reads CASKGRGGANSPLHF. CDR3 DNA: TGTGCCAGCAAAGGTCGAGGGGGGGCTAATTCACCCCTCCACTTT.

The chain employs TRBV7-2 and TRBJ2-3; 7 nucleotides line up with TRBD2. CDR3 length equals 15 residues. V lost 1 base, J lost 10 bases, and 11 bases stayed unmatched. CDR1 and CDR2 from the germline V gene are SGHTA and FQGNSA. This CDR3 is CASSLGGRGEVAQYF. In DNA, the CDR3 is TGTGCCAGCAGCTTAGGAGGACGGGGGGAGGTCGCGCAGTATTTT.

This rearrangement joins TRBV7-2 to TRBJ2-7; no definite D call. The CDR3 totals 14 residues. Germline V gives CDR1 SGHTA, CDR2 FQGNSA. V was clipped by 1 base and J by 2 bases, with 9 bases between them. The CDR3 coding sequence is TGTGCCAGCAGCTTAGGCCCGCCTCCCTACGAGCAGTACTTC. This translates into CASSLGPPPYEQYF.

V usage is TRBV7-9 and J usage is TRBJ1-6; TRBD1 is a possible D gene (6 bases). Trimming removed 5 bases at V and 4 bases at J, with 12 bases between. This CDR3 is 15 amino acids long. Germline V gene data show CDR1 as SEHNR and CDR2 as FQNEAQ (reference sequence). The CDR3 nucleotides are TGTGCCAGCAGCCCCGGGACACCTTATAATTCACCCCTCCACTTT. Protein sequence: CASSPGTPYNSPLHF.

The chain combines TRBV9 with TRBJ2-3; perhaps TRBD2 as D (6 bases). V dropped 4 bases and J dropped 6 bases, with 15 bases sitting between them. Germline loops: CDR1 SGDLS, CDR2 YYNGEE. The CDR3 covers 14 residues. The DNA for the CDR3 is TGTGCCAGCAGCCAACGGACGGGGAGGGATACGCAGTATTTT. Its protein is CASSQRTGRDTQYF.

The chain has TRBV5-1 and TRBJ2-5; TRBD2 matches at 9 bases. The J call is uncertain, as TRBJ2-7 better fits the DNA end. The CDR3 has 15 residues. Germline V gives CDR1 SGHRS, CDR2 YFSETQ. The CDR3 DNA follows: TGCGCCAGCAGCTTAAGAAGCGGGGGGCCAGCCGAGCAGTACTTC. This codes for CASSLRSGGPAEQYF.

This clonotype appeared a few times. The chain is built from TRBV6-5 and TRBJ2-2, with 7 bases matching TRBD1. This CDR3 comprises 15 residues. Germline V CDR1 and CDR2: MNHEY, SVGAGI. V lost 7 bases and J lost 0; bases outside the gene matches: 5. For the CDR3, the DNA is TGTGCCAGCACCCAGGGACAGTCGAACACCGGGGAGCTGTTTTTT. Translation gives CASTQGQSNTGELFF.

The chain has TRBV6-5 and TRBJ1-1, with a possible D match to TRBD1 (6 bases). Trimming pared 3 bases from V and 4 bases from J, leaving 15 bases between. From germline, CDR1 is MNHEY and CDR2 SVGAGI. This CDR3 is built from 15 residues. CDR3 nucleotides: TGTGCCAGCAGTTATGGGGCGGGGGCAGGCACTGAAGCTTTCTTT. This gives the protein CASSYGAGAGTEAFF.

Ten or more counts support this clonotype. The chain joins TRBV6-6 to TRBJ2-1; 9 positions agree with TRBD2. The CDR3 is made up of 16 amino acids. Germline assignment: CDR1 MNHNY and CDR2 SVGAGI (reference sequence). V lost 2 bases, J lost 2 bases, and 4 bases stayed unmatched. CDR3 sequence reads: CASSYDSGSTYNEQFF. The CDR3 coding sequence is TGTGCCAGCAGTTACGATAGCGGGAGTACCTACAATGAGCAGTTCTTC.

This chain connects TRBV6-2 or TRBV6-3 to TRBJ2-5, with TRBD2 matching 10 bases. The length of the CDR3 is 18 residues. Germline loops: CDR1 MNHEY, CDR2 SVGEGT. With 6 bases clipped from V and 0 bases from J, the junction kept 13 bases outside the gene matches. The CDR3 region is CASSPGLLAGTYQETQYF. The CDR3 coding sequence is TGTGCCAGCAGCCCCGGCCTACTAGCGGGAACGTACCAAGAGACCCAGTACTTC.

This clonotype was found a few times. The chain carries TRBV6-2 or TRBV6-3 and TRBJ2-1; TRBD2 might be the D (6 bases). The CDR3 is 14 residues long. Trimming pared 2 bases from V and 9 bases from J, leaving 14 bases between. Germline CDR1 MNHEY, CDR2 SVGEGT. The CDR3 sequence is CASSYLGGRVEQFF. As DNA, the CDR3 is TGTGCCAGCAGTTACCTCGGAGGGCGGGTTGAGCAGTTCTTC.

This clonotype was seen a few times. V usage is TRBV20-1 and J usage is TRBJ2-1, with no clear D. Trimming removed 1 base at V and 0 bases at J, with 7 bases between. Germline CDR1 and CDR2: DFQATT and SNEGSKA (reference sequence). The CDR3 has 14 amino acids. The CDR3 coding sequence is TGCAGTGCTAGAGTGCCGTCCTCCTACAATGAGCAGTTCTTC. Translating gives CSARVPSSYNEQFF.